Listed here is a single T cell receptor beta chain. The antigen is unknown. These data come from a study of blood T cells in healthy people across ages. Findings and limits, study-wide: Donors of long life had a larger count of naive CD4+ cells and greater diversity than aged donors.

V lost 0 bases and J 0 bases, leaving 15 bases between the germline ends. There are 17 residues in the CDR3. Germline V lookup: CDR1 SGHKS, CDR2 YYEKEE (reference sequence). No fewer than 6 million PBMCs went into each sample. Each sample provided at least 6 micrograms of extracted total RNA. Together with a sample-barcoded 5' primer, a J-beta primer mix was included in a second PCR lasting about 6 to 12 cycles. Tags on each cDNA molecule came from a template-switch adaptor with 12 random nucleotides. TCRdb called the 5' RACE reads again in MiXCR, with one record for every CDR3 protein. The data contain around 1,900,000 distinct CDR3 sequences, 35% to 50% of them seen just once; the ten biggest clones take up around 23%.

This clonotype originated in a human donor in good health. Sequencing was done on a sample of blood. This chain joins TRBV5-5 and TRBJ1-2, with unresolved D. CDR3 nucleotide sequence: TGTGCCAGCAGCTTGGCGGGCAACCCGCCGGCTAACTATGGCTACACCTTC. Translating gives CASSLAGNPPANYGYTF.